Presented here are 5 T cell receptor beta chains from one specimen sequenced in a study of shared clonotypes between healthy human individuals. The repertoire was sequenced with immunoSEQ multiplex PCR; TCRdb's copy has only in-frame clones and lacks some. This table has about 480,000 clones, about three quarters appearing once. Sample: PBMCs. Receptors originate from a woman aged 40 to 55 in good health. Some clones in this sample may be carry-over from other donors' samples.

The rearrangement links TRBV10-1 to TRBJ2-3; 8 bases agree with TRBD2. V was clipped by 11 bases and J by 1 base; unmatched bases: 5. Germline V gives CDR1 WNHNN, CDR2 SYGVQD (reference sequence). CDR3 size: 13 residues. The DNA of the CDR3 is TGCGCCGCCGGGGGGGGCCGCACAGATACGCAGTATTTT. It encodes CAAGGGRTDTQYF.

CDR3 protein: CASSLEAGDYGYTF. DNA for the CDR3: TGTGCCAGCAGCTTAGAGGCTGGCGACTATGGCTACACCTTC. The rearrangement links TRBV11-2 to TRBJ1-2; no firm D call. The CDR3 has 14 residues. Trimming pared 0 bases from V and 3 bases from J, leaving 8 bases between. The germline V gene has CDR1 SGHAT and CDR2 FQNNGV. Full variable domain (missing parts from reference TRBV11-2 and TRBJ1-2): EAGVAQSPRYKIIEKRQSVAFWCNPISGHATLYWYQQILGQGPKLLIQFQNNGVVDDSQLPKDRFSAERLKGVDSTLKIQPAKLEDSAVYLCASSLEAGDYGYTFGSGTRLTVV.

The CDR3 loop reads CAISESGRAGNQPQHF. The CDR3 DNA is TGTGCCATCAGTGAGTCGGGCAGGGCAGGCAATCAGCCCCAGCATTTT. The chain employs TRBV10-3 and TRBJ1-5, with TRBD1 as a possible D gene (5 bases). With 0 bases removed from V and 2 bases from J, the gap between germline ends came to 11 bases. Germline loops: CDR1 ENHRY, CDR2 SYGVKD. CDR3 length: 16 amino acids.

This clone was detected a few times. Within the sample, other DNA sequences also encode this same CDR3. V usage is TRBV7-9 and J usage is TRBJ1-6; D unclear. The CDR3 runs 14 residues. Trimming stripped 5 bases from V and 4 bases from J, with 9 bases between. The germline V gene has CDR1 SEHNR and CDR2 FQNEAQ (reference sequence). The CDR3: CASSLEQYNSPLHF. The CDR3 DNA reads as TGTGCCAGCAGCCTGGAGCAGTATAATTCACCCCTCCACTTT.

The chain recombines TRBV10-2 with TRBJ1-1; 8 bases are a match to TRBD1. Germline V lookup: CDR1 WSHSY, CDR2 SAAADI. J lost 0 bases, V lost 7 bases, and 7 bases had no gene match. There are 15 residues in the CDR3. CDR3 loop: CASTRTGTMNTEAFF. CDR3 sequence (DNA): TGCGCCAGCACCCGGACAGGGACCATGAACACTGAAGCTTTCTTT.